This TCR beta chain is drawn from a study of neoadjuvant anti-PD-1 for oral cavity cancer. The germline V gene encodes CDR1 SGHTS and CDR2 YDEGEE. The ends were cut back, 4 bases at V and 0 bases at J, with 11 bases in the middle. CDR3 length: 15 amino acids. The data were produced by immunoSEQ multiplex PCR, yet TCRdb's version contains in-frame clones alone and is incomplete. This sample has around 60,000 clones, with around 80% found just once. The chain couples TRBV5-8 to TRBJ1-5; no clear D gene. The material sequenced was PBMCs, taken before nivolumab (anti-PD-1) treatment. The clonotype comes from a person aged 35-79 years with oral cavity squamous cell carcinoma. Written as DNA, the CDR3 is TGTGCCAGCAGCAAGGGATCGTATAGCAATCAGCCCCAGCATTTT. The encoded protein is CASSKGSYSNQPQHF.